A selection of T cell receptor beta chains follows, all from one sample in a study of blood T cells in healthy people across ages. A single record per CDR3 protein comes from TCRdb applying MiXCR to the 5' RACE reads. This sample carries approximately 1,700,000 distinct CDR3 sequences, roughly two fifths of them seen once, and the ten largest clones take roughly 23%. Sequencing was performed on blood. Receptors were obtained from a human donor in good health. Each CDR3 is given with its conserved first and last residue. D genes are given only for firm matches. Size is stated for part of the rows, as once, few or many counts, or as a class when the clone is expanded.

clone_size j_call d_call v_call cdr3_aa cdr3_nt
few TRBJ2-7 - TRBV4-2 CASSQEFGIGDEQYF TGTGCCAGCAGCCAAGAATTCGGGATCGGGGACGAGCAGTACTTC
- TRBJ2-3 - TRBV20-1 CSAGRVGKSTDTQYF TGCAGTGCTGGCCGGGTGGGGAAAAGCACAGATACGCAGTATTTT
- TRBJ1-1 - TRBV9 CASSSHGGGTEAFF TGTGCCAGCAGCTCCCACGGGGGGGGCACTGAAGCTTTCTTT
few TRBJ1-1 TRBD1 TRBV5-1 CASSLVQGDTEAFF TGTGCCAGCAGCTTAGTGCAGGGGGACACTGAAGCTTTCTTT
few TRBJ2-7 TRBD1 TRBV5-1 CASSAGQANYEQYF TGCGCCAGCAGCGCGGGACAGGCCAACTACGAGCAGTACTTC
- TRBJ1-5 - TRBV11-2 CASSPRVKLGQPQHF TGTGCCAGCAGCCCGAGAGTTAAATTAGGGCAGCCCCAGCATTTT
once TRBJ1-3 - TRBV9 CASSVSPSGNTIYF TGTGCCAGCAGCGTCTCCCCCTCTGGAAACACCATATATTTT
- TRBJ1-6 - TRBV7-2 CASSLTGTLYSPLHF TGTGCCAGCAGCCTCACCGGGACATTGTATTCACCCCTCCACTTT
- TRBJ2-1 - TRBV7-3 CASSPESDNEQFF TGTGCCAGCAGCCCAGAGTCAGACAATGAGCAGTTCTTC
- TRBJ2-7 - TRBV2 CASSEKQEGYEQDF TGTGCCAGCAGTGAAAAGCAAGAAGGCTACGAGCAGGACTTC
- TRBJ1-1 - TRBV3-1 CASSHMDPEAFF TGTGCCAGCAGCCATATGGATCCGGAAGCTTTCTTT
- TRBJ2-3 - TRBV6-1 CASSGTGTFTDTQYF TGTGCCAGCAGCGGTACAGGGACCTTCACAGATACGCAGTATTTT
- TRBJ2-4 TRBD1 TRBV15 CATSRDPGQVHIQYF TGTGCCACCAGCAGAGACCCGGGACAGGTACACATTCAGTACTTC
- TRBJ1-4 - TRBV7-2 CASSLDSARDKGEKLFF TGTGCCAGCAGCTTAGATTCTGCAAGGGACAAGGGTGAAAAACTGTTTTTT
- TRBJ1-5 TRBD1 TRBV15 CATRSMDRENQPQHF TGTGCCACCAGGAGTATGGACAGGGAAAATCAGCCCCAGCATTTT
few TRBJ2-7 TRBD2 TRBV5-1 CASSLVLAGGDEQYF TGCGCCAGCAGCTTGGTGCTAGCGGGGGGAGATGAGCAGTACTTC
- TRBJ2-5 TRBD2 TRBV20-1 CSAGLAGGWYQETQYF TGCAGTGCTGGACTAGCGGGGGGATGGTACCAAGAGACCCAGTACTTC
- TRBJ2-2 - TRBV11-2 CASRRGTVNTGELFF TGTGCCAGCAGGCGAGGGACGGTGAACACCGGGGAGCTGTTTTTT
- TRBJ2-5 TRBD1 TRBV7-2 CASSTLTGVETQYF TGTGCCAGCAGCACGTTGACAGGGGTGGAGACCCAGTACTTC
- TRBJ2-7 - TRBV29-1 CSVEGGSGLVGEQYF TGCAGCGTTGAAGGGGGTTCAGGGTTAGTAGGTGAGCAGTACTTC
many TRBJ2-7 - TRBV6-5 CASSYRQDSYEQYF TGTGCCAGCAGTTACCGCCAGGACTCCTACGAGCAGTACTTC
few TRBJ1-2 - TRBV11-2 CASRQLGRDYGYTF TGTGCCAGCAGACAGTTAGGGCGCGACTATGGCTACACCTTC
- TRBJ2-4 - TRBV11-2 CASSLGLGGIQYF TGTGCCAGCAGCTTAGGACTAGGAGGCATTCAGTACTTC
few TRBJ1-2 - TRBV12-3/TRBV12-4 CASSFSAINGYTF TGTGCCAGCAGTTTTTCCGCCATAAATGGCTACACCTTC
- TRBJ2-5 - TRBV7-2 CASSSAMPETQYF TGTGCCAGCAGCTCCGCCATGCCAGAGACCCAGTACTTC
- TRBJ1-1 - TRBV7-2 CASSYSLRDAEAFF TGTGCCAGCAGCTACAGCCTTCGGGACGCTGAAGCTTTCTTT
- TRBJ2-4 TRBD1 TRBV7-8 CASSLAGGTGTKNIQYF TGTGCCAGCAGCTTAGCGGGTGGGACAGGGACCAAAAACATTCAGTACTTC
few TRBJ1-2 - TRBV29-1 CSVPTIIGQKYGYTF TGCAGCGTTCCAACAATCATAGGACAGAAGTATGGCTACACCTTC
- TRBJ1-1 - TRBV4-1 CASSQREVNTEAFF TGCGCCAGCAGCCAGCGGGAGGTTAACACTGAAGCTTTCTTT
- TRBJ1-2 - TRBV13 CASTESYYGYTF TGTGCCAGCACAGAGAGCTACTATGGCTACACCTTC
few TRBJ1-5 - TRBV20-1 CSARESQHSNQPQHF TGCAGTGCTAGAGAAAGCCAGCATAGCAATCAGCCCCAGCATTTT
few TRBJ2-7 TRBD1 TRBV20-1 CSARAERGQGNYEQYF TGCAGTGCTAGAGCCGAAAGGGGACAGGGAAACTACGAGCAGTACTTC
- TRBJ1-2 - TRBV13 CTSSLGRRGNSYGYTF TGTACCAGCAGCTTAGGACGTCGGGGGAATAGCTATGGCTACACCTTC
- TRBJ1-2 - TRBV12-3/TRBV12-4 CASSQSGPDGHTF TGTGCCAGCAGTCAATCAGGTCCCGATGGCCACACCTTC
- TRBJ1-3 - TRBV2 CASSLEHGNTIYF TGTGCCAGCTCGCTAGAACACGGAAACACCATATATTTT
many TRBJ2-3 - TRBV29-1 CSVEPPSTDTQYF TGCAGCGTTGAACCCCCTAGCACAGATACGCAGTATTTT
- TRBJ2-5 - TRBV28 CASTGDQETQYF TGTGCCAGCACCGGGGATCAAGAGACCCAGTACTTC
- TRBJ1-1 - TRBV11-3 CASSLGEGGHTEAFF TGTGCCAGCAGCTTAGGGGAGGGGGGACACACTGAAGCTTTCTTT
few TRBJ1-6 TRBD1 TRBV7-3 CASSLTPGTVNSPLHF TGTGCCAGCAGCTTAACACCCGGGACAGTAAATTCACCCCTCCACTTT
- TRBJ2-3 - TRBV4-2 CASSHEDRPTGTQYF TGTGCCAGCAGCCACGAGGACCGGCCGACAGGTACGCAGTATTTT
- TRBJ1-1 - TRBV6-2/TRBV6-3 CASSYSRSRSREAFF TGTGCCAGCAGTTACTCGAGGTCCAGATCCCGTGAAGCTTTCTTT
- TRBJ2-2 - TRBV11-3 CASSLDHQANTGELFF TGTGCCAGCAGCTTAGATCATCAGGCGAACACCGGGGAGCTGTTTTTT
- TRBJ2-1 TRBD2 TRBV2 CAEAGGPDNEQFF TGTGCCGAAGCGGGGGGGCCTGACAATGAGCAGTTCTTC